The entry that follows covers one TCR beta chain sequence. Its specificity is unknown. This sample is part of a study of blood T cells in healthy people across ages. Broader study findings: Per million T cells, TCR beta diversity dropped about linearly as age rose.

Total RNA, at least 6 micrograms per sample, was extracted from PBMCs. The second PCR ran about 7 to 12 cycles with a sample-barcoded 5' primer and J-beta primers. TCRdb independently ran MiXCR on the 5' RACE reads; one entry per CDR3 protein. This sample carries about 1,500,000 distinct CDR3 sequences, about 40% of them seen once, and the ten largest clones take around 8%. The CDR3 sequence is 14 residues long. Trimming stripped 4 bases from V and 2 bases from J, with 12 bases between. Germline CDR1 and CDR2: SGHAT and FQNNGV. The TCR sequence derives from a woman under 30 in good health. Material for sequencing was blood. This chain joins TRBV11-2 and TRBJ2-7; D not resolved. The CDR3 loop is CASSSPTATYEQYF. CDR3 nucleotide sequence: TGTGCCAGCAGCTCCCCTACGGCTACCTACGAGCAGTACTTC.